The clone carrying this T cell receptor beta chain was observed many times. What it recognizes is unknown. The CDR3 sequence is 14 residues long. The V gene lost 2 bases and the J gene lost 5 bases, with 12 bases spanning the gap. In germline, CDR1 is MNHEY, CDR2 SVGAGI. In the PCR, 60 Vbeta and 13 Jbeta primers were used. Assay: immunoSEQ multiplex PCR; the TCRdb copy retains only in-frame clones and omits some. The profile covers 100,000 or so clones, with about 75% appearing a single time and about 9.4% taken by the ten largest. The data are from a study of cytomegalovirus exposure and HLA in healthy donors. Study outcomes and limitations: In a later analysis, TCR beta V- and J-gene trimming showed a link to a missense DCLRE1C variant. Later, an analysis showed that TCR beta chains associated with HLA were more clonally expanded than others that were equally common.

This TCR was recovered from a man aged 30 to 39 in good health and CMV-seropositive. What was sequenced was PBMCs. The J gene is TRBJ2-5, the V gene TRBV6-5, with a weak D call TRBD1 (5 bases). The CDR3 nucleotides are TGTGCCAGCAGTTACGGGGCTAGACGGGAGACCCAGTACTTC. Translation: CASSYGARRETQYF.